This is a list of T cell receptor beta chains from one sample in a study of radiotherapy plus CTLA-4 blockade in lung cancer. The method was immunoSEQ multiplex PCR; TCRdb's version includes in-frame clones alone and lacks a portion of them. The repertoire holds roughly 120,000 clones, with 78% as singletons. The sample was peripheral blood, taken from a patient treated with radiotherapy plus ipilimumab. The receptors shown here come from a human donor with non-small cell lung cancer who had a partial response to radiotherapy plus ipilimumab. Each CDR3 is given with its conserved first and last residue. A D gene is named only where the DNA matches it firmly. For some rows the clone size is stated as once, few or many, or as a class when expanded; others skip it.

CDR3nt	CDR3aa	d_gene	v_gene	j_gene	abundance
TGTGCCAGCAGTATGGGACAGCCCCCCTACGAGCAGTACTTC	CASSMGQPPYEQYF	TRBD1	TRBV27	TRBJ2-7	-
TGTGCCAGCACTAGCAGGGGAATAACTAATGAAAAACTGTTTTTT	CASTSRGITNEKLFF	-	TRBV6-6	TRBJ1-4	once
TGTGCCAGCTCACCACCGTCCAGGGGTGGGACCGGGGAGCTGTTTTTT	CASSPPSRGGTGELFF	-	TRBV18	TRBJ2-2	-
TGCGCCAGCAGCCGGGGACAGTCCATCTCTGGAAACACCATATATTTT	CASSRGQSISGNTIYF	TRBD1	TRBV5-1	TRBJ1-3	-
TGTGCCAGCAGGCCCGACAGGGATCTCCGAGAAAAACTGTTTTTT	CASRPDRDLREKLFF	TRBD1	TRBV6-5	TRBJ1-4	-
TGCGCCAGCAGCTCACCCGCGACGGGGGGCCCTGATGGCTACACCTTC	CASSSPATGGPDGYTF	-	TRBV4-1	TRBJ1-2	-
TGTGCCTGGATAGGGGCCCCCTACACTGAAGCTTTCTTT	CAWIGAPYTEAFF	-	TRBV30	TRBJ1-1	-
TGTGCCTGGGGAAGGGGCCCCTCGGGAAAACTGTTTTTT	CAWGRGPSGKLFF	-	TRBV30	TRBJ1-4	-
TGTGCCATATACAGGGGAAATGAGCAGTTCTTC	CAIYRGNEQFF	TRBD1	TRBV10-3	TRBJ2-1	-
TGCAGCGTTGCCCGGGGGAACACTGAAGCTTTCTTT	CSVARGNTEAFF	-	TRBV29-1	TRBJ1-1	-
TGTGCCAGCAGTGTCAAACAGGGGGCAGGAAGCAATCAGCCCCAGCATTTT	CASSVKQGAGSNQPQHF	TRBD1	TRBV2	TRBJ1-5	-
TGTGCCACCAGCAGAAATCCGGGGTTGACTAGCGGGAGGACGGGTGAGCAGTTCTTC	CATSRNPGLTSGRTGEQFF	TRBD2	TRBV15	TRBJ2-1	-
TGTGCCAGCAGCCCCCCCCGGGACAGACACCGTCGCGCCTACAATGAGCAGTTCTTC	CASSPPRDRHRRAYNEQFF	TRBD1	TRBV7-8	TRBJ2-1	-
TGTGCCAGCAGCGGGCTAGGAGGAATAGATACGCAGTATTTT	CASSGLGGIDTQYF	-	TRBV9	TRBJ2-3	-
TGTGCCAGCAGCCGGGGCGGGAGGACGGGAAATGAGCAGTTCTTC	CASSRGGRTGNEQFF	TRBD2	TRBV7-9	TRBJ2-1	once
TGTGCCAGCAGTCTCGATTATGGGGGGTCCTTCACTGAAGCTTTCTTT	CASSLDYGGSFTEAFF	-	TRBV27	TRBJ1-1	-
TGTGCCAGCAGTGGATTGGGGACTATGAACACTGAAGCTTTCTTT	CASSGLGTMNTEAFF	-	TRBV28	TRBJ1-1	-
TGTGCCAGCAGTGGCCTGGGAGGGGGCTATGGCTACACCTTC	CASSGLGGGYGYTF	-	TRBV27	TRBJ1-2	-